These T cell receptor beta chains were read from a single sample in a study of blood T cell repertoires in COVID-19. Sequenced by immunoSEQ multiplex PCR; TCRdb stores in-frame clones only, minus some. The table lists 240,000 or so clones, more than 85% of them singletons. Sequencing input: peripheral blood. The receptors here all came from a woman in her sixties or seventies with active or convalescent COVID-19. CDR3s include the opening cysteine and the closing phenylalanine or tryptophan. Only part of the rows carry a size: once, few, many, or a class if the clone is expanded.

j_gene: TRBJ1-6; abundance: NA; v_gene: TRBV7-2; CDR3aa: CASSRDRLGWNSPLHF
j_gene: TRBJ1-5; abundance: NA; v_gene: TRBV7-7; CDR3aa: CASSLAATGTGQPQHF
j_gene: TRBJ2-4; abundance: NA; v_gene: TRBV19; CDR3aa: CASSPAPRELKNIQYF
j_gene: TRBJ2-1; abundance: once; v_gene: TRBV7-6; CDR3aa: CASSPSGPSGVYEQFF
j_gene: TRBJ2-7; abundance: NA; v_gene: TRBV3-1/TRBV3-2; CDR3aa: CASSRRTSGGPGRINEQYF
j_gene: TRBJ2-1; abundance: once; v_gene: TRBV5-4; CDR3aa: CASSSKDRYYNEQFF
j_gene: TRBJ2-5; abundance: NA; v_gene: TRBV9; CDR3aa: CASSVNARGQETQYF
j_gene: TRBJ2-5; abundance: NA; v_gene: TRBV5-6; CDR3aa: CASRPTGGIPETQYF
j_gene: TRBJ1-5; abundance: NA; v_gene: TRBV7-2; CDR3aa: CASSLVGGEPQHF
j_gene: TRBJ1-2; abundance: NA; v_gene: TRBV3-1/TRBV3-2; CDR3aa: CASSQRVDYGYTF
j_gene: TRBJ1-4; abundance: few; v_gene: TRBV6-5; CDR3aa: CASSYGGGGEKLFF
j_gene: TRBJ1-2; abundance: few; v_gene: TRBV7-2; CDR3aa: CASSLRDRGFGYTF
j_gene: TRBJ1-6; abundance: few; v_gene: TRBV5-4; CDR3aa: CASSTADRNSPLHF
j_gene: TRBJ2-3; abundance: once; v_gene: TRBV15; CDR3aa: CATSTGGTDTQYF
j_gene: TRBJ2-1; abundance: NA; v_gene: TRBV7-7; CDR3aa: CASSPDRLGYNEQFF
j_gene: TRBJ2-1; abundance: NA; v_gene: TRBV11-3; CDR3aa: CAGYRSSYNEQFF
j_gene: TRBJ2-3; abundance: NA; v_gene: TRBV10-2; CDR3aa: CASSDTKDTQYF
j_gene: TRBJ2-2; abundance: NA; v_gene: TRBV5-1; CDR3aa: CASSLGQGADTGELFF
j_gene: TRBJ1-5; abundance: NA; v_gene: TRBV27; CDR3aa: CASSPGTGINNQPQHF
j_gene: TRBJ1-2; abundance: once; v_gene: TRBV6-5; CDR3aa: CASSQDRGGGYTF
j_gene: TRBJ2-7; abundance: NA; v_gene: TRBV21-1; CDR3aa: CASSRIQGSPTYEQYF
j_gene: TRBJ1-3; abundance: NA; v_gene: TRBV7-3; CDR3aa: CASSQGSGNTIYF
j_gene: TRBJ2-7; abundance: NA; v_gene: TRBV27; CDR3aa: CASSFGSSGQPYEQYF
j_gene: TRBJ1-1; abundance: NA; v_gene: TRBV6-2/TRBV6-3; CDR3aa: CASSRQATRDTEAFF
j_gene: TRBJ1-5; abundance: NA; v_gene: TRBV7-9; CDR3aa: CASSQTSFEPQHF
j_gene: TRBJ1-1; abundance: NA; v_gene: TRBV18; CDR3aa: CASSRGNRGNTEAFF
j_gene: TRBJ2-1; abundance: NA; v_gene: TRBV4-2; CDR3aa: CASSPRPDTEQFF